These 18 T cell receptor beta chains were sequenced from one sample in a study of T cells in Graves' hyperthyroidism and ophthalmopathy. The source material, RNA transcripts, was used to amplify TCR beta CDR3 regions. A set of HTBI primers served as the primers for a first-round RT-PCR of the TCR CDR3. Via MiXCR, TCRdb re-called the multiplex PCR reads, giving one row per CDR3 protein. Altogether under 400,000 distinct CDR3 sequences are present, approximately 25% being singletons, with the ten largest covering around 70%. The sample consisted of blood. The receptor set was obtained from a man aged 50-60 years with Graves' hyperthyroidism.

This chain connects TRBV18 to TRBJ2-2; tentative D call: TRBD2 (6 bases). Trimming shortened V by 0 bases and J by 4 bases, and 6 bases separated the two germline ends. The CDR3 spans 14 residues. Germline V gene sequence: CDR1 KGHSH, CDR2 LQKENI. The DNA of the CDR3 is TGTGCCAGCTCACCACCAGCGGGCACCGGGGAGCTGTTTTTT. Encoded protein: CASSPPAGTGELFF.

This clonotype has only a few counts. The V call is TRBV29-1, the J call TRBJ2-7; 8 positions match TRBD1. Trimming at V came to 6 bases and at J to 2 bases, leaving 3 bases not matched to a gene. The germline gives CDR1 SQVTM, CDR2 ANQGSEA. The CDR3 has 12 residues. CDR3 DNA: TGCAGCGTAAAGGACAGGGCCTACGAGCAGTACTTC. It yields the protein CSVKDRAYEQYF.

This clonotype was counted at least ten times. The rearrangement links TRBV7-9 to TRBJ2-3; 10 nucleotides agree with TRBD2. The germline V gene has CDR1 SEHNR and CDR2 FQNEAQ (reference sequence). There are 15 residues in the CDR3. V lost 4 bases and J lost 3; bases outside the gene matches: 4. The DNA for the CDR3 is TGTGCCAGCAGCTCTAGCGGGAGTAGAACAGATACGCAGTATTTT. Protein sequence: CASSSSGSRTDTQYF.

Regarding this clonotype: A much larger clone lies one base from this, so it may be a read error. The rearrangement links TRBV20-1 to TRBJ2-3; TRBD2 matches 8 bases. This CDR3 is built from 12 residues. Germline CDR1 is DFQATT and CDR2 is SNEGSKA (reference sequence). The CDR3 DNA follows: TGCAGCTGTCAGCGGGAGAGCGATACGCAGTATTTT. Protein sequence: CSCQRESDTQYF.

In this sample, this clonotype turned up a few times. The V gene is TRBV7-9, the J gene TRBJ2-7; D gene unclear. Germline values: CDR1 SEHNR, CDR2 FQNEAQ (reference sequence). This CDR3 has 15 amino acids. Trimming took 5 bases from V and 2 from J, leaving 16 bases between them. CDR3 bases: TGTGCCAGCAGCCTCTCTCTTGGGCCCGCCTACGAGCAGTACTTC. The encoded protein is CASSLSLGPAYEQYF.

This clonotype was counted between two and nine times. This chain links TRBV29-1 with TRBJ2-1; D is unclear. Trimming removed 3 bases at V and 7 bases at J, with 16 bases between. The CDR3 spans 14 residues. Germline V gene lookup returns CDR1 SQVTM and CDR2 ANQGSEA. DNA for the CDR3: TGCAGCGTTGATTTAGGGAAATTCACTAATGAGCAGTTCTTC. Residues: CSVDLGKFTNEQFF.

This clonotype was detected only a few times. This sequence joins TRBV10-3 and TRBJ2-1; D assignment may be TRBD1 or TRBD2 (5 bases each). The CDR3 runs 15 residues. V gave up 1 base and J gave up 6 bases, with 13 bases separating them. CDR1 and CDR2 from the germline V gene are ENHRY and SYGVKD. The CDR3 protein is CAISELPGGGNEQFF. The CDR3 bases are TGTGCCATCAGTGAGTTGCCCGGTGGGGGCAATGAGCAGTTCTTC.

This chain uses TRBV20-1 with TRBJ2-5, with 7 bases matching TRBD1. Germline values: CDR1 DFQATT, CDR2 SNEGSKA (reference sequence). The CDR3 consists of 13 residues. The trim removed 3 bases at V and 5 bases at J, leaving 6 bases unmatched. The CDR3 protein is CSASVGGGETQYF. The CDR3 DNA is TGCAGTGCTAGTGTAGGGGGCGGGGAGACCCAGTACTTC.

The CDR3 spells CASSPSAVDTQYF. The CDR3 DNA is TGCGCCAGCAGCCCATCAGCGGTAGATACGCAGTATTTT. The chain uses TRBV5-1 and TRBJ2-3; tentatively, D is TRBD2 (5 bases). CDR3 length: 13 amino acids. CDR1 is SGHRS and CDR2 is YFSETQ in the germline V gene. The V gene lost 4 bases and the J gene lost 5 bases, with 11 bases spanning the gap.

V is TRBV12-3 or TRBV12-4 and J is TRBJ2-7; the D gene is possibly TRBD2 (5 bases). The CDR3 length is 13 residues. V lost 2 bases, J lost 6 bases, and 11 bases lay in between. The CDR3 sequence: CASSLSAGIEQYF. The CDR3 DNA reads as TGTGCCAGCAGTTTAAGTGCGGGTATCGAGCAGTACTTC.

This clonotype was seen only a few times. V and J are TRBV6-1 and TRBJ2-1; 10 nucleotides line up with TRBD2. The CDR3 loop spans 15 amino acids. V was clipped by 3 bases and J by 2 bases; unmatched bases: 1. Per the germline V gene, CDR1 is MNHNS and CDR2 is SASEGT. This CDR3 is CASSEGLAPYNEQFF. The DNA for the CDR3 is TGTGCCAGCAGTGAGGGACTAGCGCCCTACAATGAGCAGTTCTTC.

The rearrangement uses TRBV5-6 and TRBJ2-7; 7 bases line up with TRBD2. With 5 bases clipped from V and 2 bases from J, the junction kept 10 bases outside the gene matches. This CDR3 has 15 amino acids. CDR1 and CDR2 from the germline V gene are SGHDT and YYEEEE. This CDR3 is CASSLRSSGPYEQYF. The CDR3 DNA sequence: TGTGCCAGCAGTTTGAGGTCTAGCGGCCCCTACGAGCAGTACTTC.

A few counts support this clonotype. The chain joins TRBV20-1 to TRBJ2-5; D call uncertain. The CDR3 contains 14 residues. Deletions cut 2 bases from V and 4 bases from J, with 14 bases between. CDR1 is DFQATT, CDR2 SNEGSKA, per germline (reference sequence). The CDR3 loop reads CSARSDSRGETQYF. CDR3 coding DNA: TGCAGTGCTAGAAGTGACTCCCGCGGAGAGACCCAGTACTTC.

The chain links TRBV6-2 or TRBV6-3 to TRBJ1-5, with D possibly TRBD1 on 6 matching bases. Germline-derived CDR1 and CDR2 are MNHEY and SVGEGT. The germline V and J ends were trimmed by 7 bases and 7 bases, with 20 bases remaining between them. This CDR3 spans 15 amino acids. In DNA form, the CDR3 reads TGTGCCAGCATCCTGTGGGGGCAAGGAAGGCAGCCCCAGCATTTT. Residues: CASILWGQGRQPQHF.

This clonotype occurred many times. The chain has TRBV11-3 and TRBJ2-3; D is undetermined. Germline V gives CDR1 SGHNT, CDR2 YENEEA. The CDR3 runs 12 residues. V was shortened by 6 bases and J by 3 bases, with 7 bases between the two germline ends. The CDR3 bases are TGTGCCAGCAGATCCAATACAGATACGCAGTATTTT. This encodes CASRSNTDTQYF. Full variable domain (outside the CDR3, taken from reference TRBV11-3 and TRBJ2-3): EAGVVQSPRYKIIEKKQPVAFWCNPISGHNTLYWYLQNLGQGPELLIRYENEEAVDDSQLPKDRFSAERLKGVDSTLKIQPAELGDSAVYLCASRSNTDTQYFGPGTRLTVL.

This chain links TRBV3-1 with TRBJ2-2; D is uncertain. V was pared by 4 bases and J by 8 bases, with 14 bases between. Per the germline V gene, CDR1 is LGHDT and CDR2 is YNNKEL (reference sequence). The length of the CDR3 is 14 residues. CDR3 sequence: CASSPQRTIGELFF. CDR3 DNA sequence: TGTGCCAGCAGCCCACAAAGAACGATTGGGGAGCTGTTTTTT.

The table lists this clonotype with many counts. The genes are TRBV12-3 or TRBV12-4 and TRBJ2-3, with D perhaps TRBD1 (5 bases). Between the trimmed V and J ends, which lost 4 bases and 2 bases, there was a span of 10 bases. The CDR3 loop spans 14 amino acids. CDR3 DNA sequence: TGTGCCAGCAGTTCAAGACAGAACACAGATACGCAGTATTTT. This gives the protein CASSSRQNTDTQYF.

The J gene is TRBJ1-2, the V gene TRBV9; no definite D call. Germline loops: CDR1 SGDLS, CDR2 YYNGEE. This CDR3 comprises 14 residues. V was clipped by 3 bases and J by 4 bases, with 13 bases between them. The CDR3, as DNA: TGTGCCAGCAGCGGTACCCTGACGGCCTATGGCTACACCTTC. As protein: CASSGTLTAYGYTF.